This entry features one T cell receptor (beta chain) sequence. Its cognate antigen is unknown. Donors were healthy HIV-negative adults without recently reported acute infections or vaccinations. Some clones are missing from TCRdb's copy, which holds only in-frame ones; the method was immunoSEQ multiplex PCR. The repertoire includes 1.5 million to 1.9 million clones, nearly 99% of them detected once, and around 0.47% sits in the top ten. The data originate from a study of shared clonotypes between healthy human individuals. Whole-study findings and limits: Around 5.4% of naive CD4 clonotypes were common to a few donors.

The material sequenced was naive CD4+ T cells sorted from blood. The sample's subset: CD45RA+ positively selected. The TCR was taken from a young man in good health.

Here the CDR3 reads CASKGGRGETQYF. The CDR3 nucleotides are TGTGCCAGCAAAGGCGGGAGGGGTGAGACCCAGTACTTC. The chain recombines TRBV6-6 with TRBJ2-5; 9 bases are shared with TRBD2. CDR1 and CDR2 from the germline V gene are MNHNY and SVGAGI (reference sequence). V trimming: 7 bases; J trimming: 5 bases; junction bases outside the gene matches: 5. The CDR3 consists of 13 residues.